The 8 T cell receptor beta chains below come from one sample, sequenced in a study of T cells after yellow fever vaccination. TCRdb called the 5' RACE reads again in MiXCR, with one record for every CDR3 protein. This sample has about 99,000 distinct CDR3 sequences, with 5.8% found just once. The material sequenced was CD8+ T cells sorted from PBMCs, taken 10 days after the yellow fever booster vaccination. These receptors all come from a man aged 18 to 29 who received the YFV17D yellow fever vaccine.

This clonotype was counted many times. The chain carries TRBV5-1 and TRBJ2-7, with D uncertain. V was clipped by 3 bases and J by 6 bases, with 7 bases between them. Looked up from germline, CDR1 is SGHRS and CDR2 is YFSETQ. The CDR3 spans 11 residues. CDR3 region: CASSYRLEQYF. For the CDR3, the DNA is TGCGCCAGCAGCTATCGGCTCGAGCAGTACTTC.

This clonotype was detected only a few times. The chain employs TRBV19 and TRBJ2-1; D remains unclear. This CDR3 is built from 11 residues. Per germline, CDR1 LNHDA and CDR2 SQIVND (reference sequence). Trimming took off 1 base at V and 15 bases at J, with 10 bases between the two ends. CDR3 sequence: CASSIGTPLFF. The CDR3 DNA is TGTGCCAGTAGTATAGGCACACCCCTGTTCTTC.

There are a few counts of this clonotype. This chain connects TRBV5-4 to TRBJ2-3; no definite D call. Trimming stripped 1 base from V and 0 bases from J, with 9 bases between. CDR1 and CDR2 from the germline V gene are SGHNT and YYREEE (reference sequence). The CDR3 covers 15 residues. The CDR3 DNA is TGTGCCAGCAGCTTGAAAACGGTTAGCACAGATACGCAGTATTTT. It is translated as CASSLKTVSTDTQYF.

The CDR3 nucleotides are TGTGCCAGCAGTCGCCCCGTTGGGGCGGGGGGCACAGATACGCAGTATTTT. Amino acids: CASSRPVGAGGTDTQYF. The rearrangement joins TRBV6-5 to TRBJ2-3; 7 nucleotides align to TRBD2. The germline V gene encodes CDR1 MNHEY and CDR2 SVGAGI. This CDR3 comprises 17 residues. The junction had 12 bases not matched to a gene; V was cut back by 5 bases and J by 1 base.

This clonotype was picked up a small number of times. V and J are TRBV30 and TRBJ2-3; 7 positions match TRBD2. V trimming: 4 bases; J trimming: 0 bases; junction bases outside the gene matches: 4. Germline V gene data show CDR1 as GTSNPN and CDR2 as SVGIG (reference sequence). CDR3 length equals 14 residues. The CDR3 loop is CAWNGGGSTDTQYF. The CDR3 DNA follows: TGTGCCTGGAACGGCGGGGGTAGCACAGATACGCAGTATTTT. Using reference TRBV30 and TRBJ2-3 for the parts outside the CDR3, the full variable domain is SQTIHQWPATLVQPVGSPLSLECTVEGTSNPNLYWYRQAAGRGLQLLFYSVGIGQISSEVPQNLSASRPQDRQFILSSKKLLLSDSGFYLCAWNGGGSTDTQYFGPGTRLTVL.

V gene TRBV7-7 combines with J gene TRBJ2-7; 7 bases align to TRBD1. CDR1 SSHAT and CDR2 FNYEAQ come from the germline V gene (reference sequence). The CDR3 has 14 amino acids. Trimming cost V 4 bases and J 2 bases; bases outside gene matches: 5. In DNA, the CDR3 is TGTGCCAGCAGCTCCGGGGACAGCCCCTACGAGCAGTACTTC. It is translated as CASSSGDSPYEQYF.

The chain combines TRBV5-6 with TRBJ1-5; D unclear. Germline V lookup: CDR1 SGHDT, CDR2 YYEEEE. V lost 0 bases, J lost 9 bases, and 7 bases lay in between. The CDR3 is 12 amino acids. The CDR3 here is CASSLGGWPQHF. The CDR3 region has the DNA TGTGCCAGCAGCTTGGGGGGTTGGCCCCAGCATTTT.

This clonotype came up many times. V gene TRBV3-1 combines with J gene TRBJ2-2, with D tentatively TRBD1 (5 bases). Germline CDR1 LGHDT, CDR2 YNNKEL (reference sequence). This CDR3 has 14 amino acids. The ends were cut back, 3 bases at V and 8 bases at J, with 13 bases in the middle. CDR3 amino acids: CASSHGQLYGELFF. The DNA of the CDR3 is TGTGCCAGCAGCCATGGACAACTCTATGGGGAGCTGTTTTTT.